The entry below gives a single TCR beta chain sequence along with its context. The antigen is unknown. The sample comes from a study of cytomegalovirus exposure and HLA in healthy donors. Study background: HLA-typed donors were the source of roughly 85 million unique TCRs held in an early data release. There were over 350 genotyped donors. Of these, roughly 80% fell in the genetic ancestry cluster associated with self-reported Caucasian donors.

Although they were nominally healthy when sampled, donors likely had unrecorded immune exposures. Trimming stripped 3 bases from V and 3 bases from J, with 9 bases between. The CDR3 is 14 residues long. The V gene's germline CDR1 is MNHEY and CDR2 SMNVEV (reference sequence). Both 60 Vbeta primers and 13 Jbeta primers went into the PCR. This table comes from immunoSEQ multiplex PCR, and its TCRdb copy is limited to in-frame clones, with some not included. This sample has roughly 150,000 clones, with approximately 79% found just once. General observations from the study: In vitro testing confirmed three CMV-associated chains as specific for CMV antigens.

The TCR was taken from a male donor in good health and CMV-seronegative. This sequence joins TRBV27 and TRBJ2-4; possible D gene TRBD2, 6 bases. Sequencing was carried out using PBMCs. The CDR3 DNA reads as TGTGCCAGCAGTTTTTTAGCGGACAAAAACATTCAGTACTTC. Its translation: CASSFLADKNIQYF.